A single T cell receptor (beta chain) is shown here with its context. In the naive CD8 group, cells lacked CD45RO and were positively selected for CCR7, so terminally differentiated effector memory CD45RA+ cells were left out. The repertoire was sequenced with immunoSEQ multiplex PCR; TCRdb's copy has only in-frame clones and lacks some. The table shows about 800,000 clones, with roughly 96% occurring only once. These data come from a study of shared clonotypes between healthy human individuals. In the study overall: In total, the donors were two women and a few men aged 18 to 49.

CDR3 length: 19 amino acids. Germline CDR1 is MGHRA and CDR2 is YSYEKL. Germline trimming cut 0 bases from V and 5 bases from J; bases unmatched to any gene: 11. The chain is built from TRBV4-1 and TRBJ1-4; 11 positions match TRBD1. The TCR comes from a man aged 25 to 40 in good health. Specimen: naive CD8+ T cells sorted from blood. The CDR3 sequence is CASSQDQPGQGGRNEKLFF. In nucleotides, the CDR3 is TGCGCCAGCAGCCAAGATCAGCCGGGACAGGGGGGACGGAATGAAAAACTGTTTTTT.